Listed below are T cell receptor beta chains from one sample, sequenced in a study of cytomegalovirus exposure and HLA in healthy donors. Only in-frame clones appear in the TCRdb table, and some are missing; sequencing was by immunoSEQ multiplex PCR. The table lists around 130,000 clones, around 86% of them singletons. The sample was PBMCs. The source of these receptors is a female donor in good health and CMV-seronegative. The CDR3 runs from the conserved cysteine through the conserved F or W. The listing skips clone size in some rows; elsewhere it reads once, few, many or a size class.

v_call clone_size cdr3_aa
TRBV15 NA CATSRENSGRNEQYF
TRBV6-6 few CASSYASGYYNEQFF
TRBV27 NA CASSPRVDYEQYF
TRBV7-2 NA CASSFFGGVGTQYF
TRBV4-2 NA CASSPLGGRSIQYF
TRBV5-1 NA CASSPGVGAGASETQYF
TRBV6-1 NA CASSPSPLETQYF
TRBV7-8 NA CASSSGGQGDQPQHF
TRBV28 NA CASIPPGTGAPLGGTDTQYF
TRBV5-6 NA CASSSVHFPSGRDTQYF
TRBV29-1 NA CSVEERMDYPSYNEQFF
TRBV6-1 NA CASTRTGEYGYTF
TRBV11-3 once CASSLVQGREQYF
TRBV2 NA CASSDEGVLDQPQHF
TRBV25-1 NA CASGGSPSYEQYF
TRBV2 NA CASSDGGYGYTF
TRBV6-5 NA CASSSGWGGEKLFF
TRBV6-5 NA CASSYSTGQLTDTQYF
TRBV5-1 once CASSLRGSSGNTIYF
TRBV19 NA CASSISRAGLGTDTQYF
TRBV5-6 NA CASSLGQGGTEAFF
TRBV28 NA CASSASGTGYGNLFF
TRBV5-1 NA CASSGIGGQYEQYF
TRBV7-9 once CASSGDTSLATQYF
TRBV6-5 NA CASTLNYEQYF
TRBV4-1 NA CASSMSTGFAEAFF
TRBV5-4 NA CASSPELAGDHEQYF
TRBV27 NA CASSLGSGVDGYTF
TRBV6-1 NA CASSEAGTGNEKLFF
TRBV7-9 NA CASSPSNEQFF
TRBV4-2 NA CASSQDLDPTYNEQFF
TRBV5-1 NA CASSKQGGEYEQYF
TRBV28 NA CASSLTGRPSYEQYF
TRBV5-1 NA CASRGAASYEQYF
TRBV28 NA CASSSLGTDIYGYTF
TRBV28 few CASTIYPDRLCYEQYF
TRBV29-1 NA CSLGGILTDTQYF
TRBV6-5 NA CASSSVDRAWNEQYF
TRBV6-1 NA CASRETGLGFEQYF
TRBV4-1 NA CASSPTGGSANEKLFF
TRBV27 NA CASSPDRGGRTDTQYF
TRBV7-6 once CASSLDVGSRLLEQYF
TRBV4-1 NA CASSQDRQGVLPAANEKLFF
TRBV15 NA CATSRDRLGTLLHF
TRBV5-1 NA CASSFRLLAGEVDTQYF
TRBV10-1 few CASSEGTGARRGNQPQHF
TRBV5-1 NA CASSLDPGTGVTEQYF
TRBV28 few CASSSPRGGAGYTF
TRBV2 NA CASRDRAGNTIYF
TRBV4-2 NA CASSLQGANTGELFF
TRBV7-9 NA CASSLGQDVPEAFF
TRBV12-5 once CASGISGSYEQYF
TRBV6-1 NA CASSSRGGYEQYF
TRBV4-1 NA CASSQDAQGQVDQPQHF